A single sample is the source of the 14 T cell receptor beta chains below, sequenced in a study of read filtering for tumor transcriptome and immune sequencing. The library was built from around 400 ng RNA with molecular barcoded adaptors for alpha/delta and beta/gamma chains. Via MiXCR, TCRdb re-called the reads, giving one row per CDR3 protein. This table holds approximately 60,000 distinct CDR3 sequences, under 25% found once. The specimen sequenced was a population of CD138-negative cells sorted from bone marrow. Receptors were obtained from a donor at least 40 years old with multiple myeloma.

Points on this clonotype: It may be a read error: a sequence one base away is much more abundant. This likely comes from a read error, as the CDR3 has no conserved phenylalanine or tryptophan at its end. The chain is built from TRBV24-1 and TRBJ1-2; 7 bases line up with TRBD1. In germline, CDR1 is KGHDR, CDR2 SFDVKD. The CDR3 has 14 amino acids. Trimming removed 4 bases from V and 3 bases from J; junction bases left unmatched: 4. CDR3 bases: TGTGCCACCAGTGAGACCGGGACAGACTATGGCTACACCCTC. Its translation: CATSETGTDYGYTL.

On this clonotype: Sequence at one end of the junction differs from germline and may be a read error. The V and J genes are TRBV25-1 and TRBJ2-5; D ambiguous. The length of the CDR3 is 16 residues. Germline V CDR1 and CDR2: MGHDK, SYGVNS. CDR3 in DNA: TGTGCCAGCAGTGAATTGGGCAGCCACTTACAAGAGACCCTGTACTTC. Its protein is CASSELGSHLQETLYF.

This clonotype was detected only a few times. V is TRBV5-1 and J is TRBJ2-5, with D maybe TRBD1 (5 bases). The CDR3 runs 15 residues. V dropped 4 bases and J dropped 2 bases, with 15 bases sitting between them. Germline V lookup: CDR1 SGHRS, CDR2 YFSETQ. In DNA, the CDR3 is TGCGCCAGCAGCCCTGGAAGGGGCGCGCAAGAGACCCAGTACTTC. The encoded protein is CASSPGRGAQETQYF. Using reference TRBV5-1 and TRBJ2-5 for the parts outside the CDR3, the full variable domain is KAGVTQTPRYLIKTRGQQVTLSCSPISGHRSVSWYQQTPGQGLQFLFEYFSETQRNKGNFPGRFSGRQFSNSRSEMNVSTLELGDSALYLCASSPGRGAQETQYFGPGTRLLVL.

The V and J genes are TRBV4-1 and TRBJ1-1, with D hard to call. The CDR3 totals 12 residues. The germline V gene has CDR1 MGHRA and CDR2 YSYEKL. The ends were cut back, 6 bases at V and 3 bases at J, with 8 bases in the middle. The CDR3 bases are TGCGCCAGCAGTCGTGGCGACACTGAAGCTTTCTTT. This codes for CASSRGDTEAFF.

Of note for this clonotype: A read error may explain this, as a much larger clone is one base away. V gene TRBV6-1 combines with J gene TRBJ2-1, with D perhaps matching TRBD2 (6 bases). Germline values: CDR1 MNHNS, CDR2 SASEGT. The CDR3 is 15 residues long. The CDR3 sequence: CAGSKTSLSYNEQFF. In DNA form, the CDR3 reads TGTGCCGGCAGTAAGACTAGTCTCTCCTACAATGAGCAGTTCTTC.

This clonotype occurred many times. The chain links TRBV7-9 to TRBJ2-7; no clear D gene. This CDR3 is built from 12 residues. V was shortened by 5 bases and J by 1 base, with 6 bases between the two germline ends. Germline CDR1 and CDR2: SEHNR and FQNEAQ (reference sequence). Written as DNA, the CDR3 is TGTGCCAGCAGCAGCAATTCCTACGAGCAGTACTTC. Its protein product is CASSSNSYEQYF. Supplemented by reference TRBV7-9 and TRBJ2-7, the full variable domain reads DTGVSQNPRHKITKRGQNVTFRCDPISEHNRLYWYRQTLGQGPEFLTYFQNEAQLEKSRLLSDRFSAERPKGSFSTLEIQRTEQGDSAMYLCASSSNSYEQYFGPGTRLTVT.

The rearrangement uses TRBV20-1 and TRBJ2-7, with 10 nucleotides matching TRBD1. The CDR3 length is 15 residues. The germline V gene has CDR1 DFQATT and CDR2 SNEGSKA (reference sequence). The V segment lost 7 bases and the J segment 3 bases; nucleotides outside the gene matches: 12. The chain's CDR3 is CSVNRRGQGYYEQYF. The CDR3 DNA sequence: TGCAGTGTCAACCGACGGGGACAGGGGTACTACGAGCAGTACTTC.

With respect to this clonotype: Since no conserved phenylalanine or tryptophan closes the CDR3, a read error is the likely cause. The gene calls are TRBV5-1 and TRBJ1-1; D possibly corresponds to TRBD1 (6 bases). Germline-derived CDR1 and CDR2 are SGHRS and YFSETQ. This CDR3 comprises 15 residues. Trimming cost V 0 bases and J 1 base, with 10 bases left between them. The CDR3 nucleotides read TGCGCCAGCAGCTTGGGGGGGCCCGGGAACACTGAAGCTTTCTCT. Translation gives CASSLGGPGNTEAFS.

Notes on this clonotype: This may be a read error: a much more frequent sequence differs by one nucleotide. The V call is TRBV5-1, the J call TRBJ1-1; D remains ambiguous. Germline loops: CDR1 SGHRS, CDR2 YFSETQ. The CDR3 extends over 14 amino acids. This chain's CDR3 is CSSSLQSQNTEAFF. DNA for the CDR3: TGCTCCAGCAGCCTCCAATCACAGAACACTGAAGCTTTCTTT.

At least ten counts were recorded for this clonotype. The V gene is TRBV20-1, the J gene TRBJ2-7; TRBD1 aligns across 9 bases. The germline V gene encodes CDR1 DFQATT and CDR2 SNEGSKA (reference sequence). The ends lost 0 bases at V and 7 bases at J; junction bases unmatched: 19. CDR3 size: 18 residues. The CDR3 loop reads CSARDSIPRGQGLWEQYF. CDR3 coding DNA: TGCAGTGCTAGAGATTCTATTCCCCGGGGACAGGGACTTTGGGAGCAGTACTTC.

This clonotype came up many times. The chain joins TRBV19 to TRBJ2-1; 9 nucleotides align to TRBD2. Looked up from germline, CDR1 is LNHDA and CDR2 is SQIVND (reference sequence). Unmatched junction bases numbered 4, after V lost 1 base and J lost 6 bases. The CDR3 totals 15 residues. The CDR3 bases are TGTGCCAGTAGTATAGGGCTAGCGGGACTCAATGAGCAGTTCTTC. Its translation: CASSIGLAGLNEQFF.

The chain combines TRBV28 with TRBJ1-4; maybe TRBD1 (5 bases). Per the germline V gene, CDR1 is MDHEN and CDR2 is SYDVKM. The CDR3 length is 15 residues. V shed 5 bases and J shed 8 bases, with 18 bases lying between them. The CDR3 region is CASSGQTETREKLFF. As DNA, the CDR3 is TGTGCCAGCAGTGGGCAGACAGAGACTAGAGAAAAACTGTTTTTT.

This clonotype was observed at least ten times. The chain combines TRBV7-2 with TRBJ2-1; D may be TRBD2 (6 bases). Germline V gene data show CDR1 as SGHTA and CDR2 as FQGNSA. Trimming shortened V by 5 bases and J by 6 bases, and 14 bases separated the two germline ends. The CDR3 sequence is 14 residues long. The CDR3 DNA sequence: TGTGCCAGCAGCCCCGGGGGAGCCACCAATGAGCAGTTCTTC. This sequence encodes CASSPGGATNEQFF.

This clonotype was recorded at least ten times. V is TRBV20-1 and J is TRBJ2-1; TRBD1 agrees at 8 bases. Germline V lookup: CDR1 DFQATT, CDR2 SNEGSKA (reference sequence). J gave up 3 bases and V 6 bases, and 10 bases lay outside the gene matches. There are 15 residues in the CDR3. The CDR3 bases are TGCAGTGCCACCCTCGGACAGGGAAACTACAATGAGCAGTTCTTC. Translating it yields CSATLGQGNYNEQFF.